This T cell receptor beta chain appears in the sequencing data of a study of control samples from healthy donors and cancer patients. The repertoire was sequenced with immunoSEQ multiplex PCR; TCRdb's copy has only in-frame clones and lacks some. The profile shows some 120,000 clones, over 85% of them singletons. V gave up 6 bases and J gave up 2 bases, with 25 bases separating them. This CDR3 has 18 amino acids. Germline CDR1 reads SGHKS; CDR2 reads YYEKEE (reference sequence). V is TRBV5-5 and J is TRBJ2-3; the D gene is possibly TRBD2 (6 bases). The sequence came from a man aged 25 to 40 in good health. Specimen: blood. In nucleotides, the CDR3 is TGTGCCAGCACCCTTGGAAACGAACGGGGGTCGCCCACAGATACGCAGTATTTT. This encodes CASTLGNERGSPTDTQYF.